The entry that follows covers one T cell receptor beta chain sequence. This CDR3 comprises 15 residues. CDR1 is GTSNPN and CDR2 is SVGIG in the germline V gene (reference sequence). The V and J ends lost 0 bases and 1 base respectively, with 12 bases between them. Measured with immunoSEQ multiplex PCR; TCRdb has only the in-frame clones, and not every one. The data show over 25,000 clones, with 70% to 90% seen just once and roughly 11% held by the top ten. The data originate from a study of T cell changes during pregnancy in multiple sclerosis. This TCR derives from a female donor with multiple sclerosis, enrolled in a pregnancy study. Sequenced here: CD8+ T cells from peripheral blood mononuclear cells, sampled in the third trimester of pregnancy. The chain links TRBV30 to TRBJ2-5; TRBD2 might be the D (7 bases). CDR3 sequence reads: CAWSVGGGFQETQYF. As DNA, the CDR3 is TGTGCCTGGAGTGTAGGGGGGGGATTCCAAGAGACCCAGTACTTC.